Below, 18 T cell receptor beta chains from the same sample are listed, as sequenced in a study of preoperative IRX-2 immunotherapy in early breast cancer (dated by TCRdb to the late 2010s). Library construction relied on the immunoSEQ multiplex PCR assay. TCRdb holds this immuneACCESS table with in-frame rearrangements only. Some clones are missing; in checked studies, unresolved V genes explain under half, and the rest has no known cause. A total of 20,000 to 30,000 clones appear in this sample, 81% of them only once. The leading ten clones occupy about 1.2% of the sample. Taken with the paper, the label for treatment or condition translates to: preoperative locoregional IRX-2 cytokine immunotherapy. The starting material was lymph node tissue, obtained after IRX-2 immunotherapy. The receptors come from a human donor with breast cancer.

The chain combines TRBV10-2 with TRBJ2-7; 13 bases fit TRBD2. CDR3 size: 16 residues. Germline values: CDR1 WSHSY, CDR2 SAAADI. V gave up 10 bases and J gave up 5 bases; unmatched junction bases: 14. CDR3 in amino acids: CATGLLAGGPGHEQYF. The DNA of the CDR3 is TGCGCCACCGGCCTACTAGCGGGGGGGCCTGGGCACGAGCAGTACTTC.

This clone occurred a few times. The CDR3 sequence: CASSRLGQGPTEAFF. The CDR3 bases are TGTGCCAGCTCACGACTCGGACAGGGTCCCACTGAAGCTTTCTTT. The chain uses TRBV18 and TRBJ1-1; the match to TRBD1 covers 8 bases. V was pared by 4 bases and J by 4 bases, with 8 bases of the junction left unmatched. CDR3 size: 15 residues. Germline CDR1 is KGHSH and CDR2 is LQKENI.

A few counts support this clone. V is TRBV12-5 and J is TRBJ2-5; 9 bases map to TRBD1. CDR3 size: 14 residues. Germline V gives CDR1 LGHNT, CDR2 FRNRAP. With 7 bases clipped from V and 5 bases from J, the junction kept 8 bases outside the gene matches. CDR3: CASALQGATETQYF. CDR3 sequence (DNA): TGTGCTAGTGCCCTACAGGGGGCCACGGAGACCCAGTACTTC.

J is TRBJ2-1 and V is TRBV19; the D gene is possibly TRBD1 (8 bases). Germline lookup yields CDR1 LNHDA and CDR2 SQIVND (reference sequence). Trimming shortened V by 6 bases and J by 6 bases, and 12 bases separated the two germline ends. The CDR3 has 13 residues. The CDR3 nucleotides read TGTGCCAGTAGGAACAGGGGGGGCAATGAGCAGTTCTTC. It codes for CASRNRGGNEQFF.

The chain employs TRBV14 and TRBJ1-6; D unresolved. V was pared by 1 base and J by 7 bases, with 11 bases between. The length of the CDR3 is 15 residues. The V gene's germline CDR1 is SGHDN and CDR2 FVKESK. The CDR3 protein is CASSQGAQINSPLHF. In DNA form, the CDR3 reads TGTGCCAGCAGCCAAGGAGCACAGATAAATTCACCCCTCCACTTT.

The rearrangement links TRBV10-2 to TRBJ1-1; D unresolved. Deletions cut 2 bases from V and 3 bases from J, with 7 bases between. CDR1 and CDR2 (germline): WSHSY, SAAADI. The CDR3 length is 13 residues. This CDR3 reads CASSEVAHTEAFF. The DNA of the CDR3 is TGCGCCAGCAGTGAGGTGGCTCACACTGAAGCTTTCTTT.

The V gene is TRBV19, the J gene TRBJ2-5; TRBD1 matches at 11 bases. The J segment lost 5 bases and the V segment lost 4 bases, leaving 6 bases of the junction unmatched. The CDR3 length is 15 residues. CDR1 LNHDA and CDR2 SQIVND come from the germline V gene (reference sequence). This chain's CDR3 is CASSTWTGGAETQYF. The DNA for the CDR3 is TGTGCCAGTAGTACCTGGACAGGGGGCGCCGAGACCCAGTACTTC.

The V call is TRBV30, the J call TRBJ1-2, with TRBD1 matching over 8 bases. V trimming: 6 bases; J trimming: 2 bases; junction bases outside the gene matches: 17. The CDR3 covers 17 residues. CDR1 is GTSNPN and CDR2 is SVGIG in the germline V gene (reference sequence). CDR3 sequence: CACLTGAVSRPNYGYTF. CDR3 nucleotides: TGTGCCTGTTTGACAGGGGCGGTATCCCGACCAAACTATGGCTACACCTTC.

The J gene is TRBJ2-2, the V gene TRBV28, with 7 bases lining up with TRBD2. Per germline, CDR1 MDHEN and CDR2 SYDVKM. Trimming removed 9 bases from V and 9 bases from J; junction bases left unmatched: 7. The CDR3 extends over 12 amino acids. The CDR3 bases are TGTGCCAGTAGAGCGGGGTTGCGGGAGCTGTTTTTT. Amino acid sequence: CASRAGLRELFF.

This rearrangement joins TRBV18 to TRBJ2-1; 7 bases agree with TRBD2. The CDR3 is 16 amino acids. Losses at the gene ends were 0 bases for V and 5 bases for J; bases not matched to a gene: 7. Germline loops: CDR1 KGHSH, CDR2 LQKENI. CDR3 DNA: TGTGCCAGCTCACCACCCTCGGGACTAACTAACAATGAGCAGTTCTTC. Protein sequence: CASSPPSGLTNNEQFF. The full variable domain, its missing parts supplied by reference TRBV18 and TRBJ2-1, is NAGVMQNPRHLVRRRGQEARLRCSPMKGHSHVYWYRQLPEEGLKFMVYLQKENIIDESGMPKERFSAEFPKEGPSILRIQQVVRGDSAAYFCASSPPSGLTNNEQFFGPGTRLTVL.

This chain links TRBV18 with TRBJ1-1; D is possibly TRBD1 (5 bases). The CDR3 is 13 residues long. V gave up 6 bases and J gave up 1 base, with 9 bases separating them. The germline gives CDR1 KGHSH, CDR2 LQKENI. The CDR3 loop is CASSWGRNTEAFF. The CDR3 region has the DNA TGTGCCAGCTCGTGGGGACGGAACACTGAAGCTTTCTTT.

V and J are TRBV6-8 and TRBJ2-7; D might be TRBD2 (5 bases). The CDR3 extends over 14 amino acids. The V gene's germline CDR1 is MNHGY and CDR2 SAAAGT. The V end was cut by 2 bases, the J end by 0 bases, with 8 bases between. Here the CDR3 reads CASSYGLASYEQYF. CDR3 DNA: TGTGCCAGCAGTTACGGGCTAGCCTCCTACGAGCAGTACTTC.

The chain is built from TRBV30 and TRBJ2-5; D is unclear. Germline V lookup: CDR1 GTSNPN, CDR2 SVGIG (reference sequence). V lost 0 bases and J 5 bases, leaving 7 bases between the germline ends. The CDR3 extends over 12 amino acids. The CDR3 DNA reads TGTGCCTGGAGTGTAAGAGTCGAGACCCAGTACTTC. Its translation: CAWSVRVETQYF. The whole variable domain, filled in from reference TRBV30 and TRBJ2-5, reads SQTIHQWPATLVQPVGSPLSLECTVEGTSNPNLYWYRQAAGRGLQLLFYSVGIGQISSEVPQNLSASRPQDRQFILSSKKLLLSDSGFYLCAWSVRVETQYFGPGTRLLVL.

This clone was detected a few times. V gene TRBV15 combines with J gene TRBJ1-1, with D possibly being TRBD1 (5 bases). This CDR3 is 15 amino acids long. Per the germline V gene, CDR1 is LNHNV and CDR2 is YYDKDF (reference sequence). The V gene lost 0 bases and the J gene lost 4 bases, with 12 bases spanning the gap. CDR3 bases: TGTGCCACCAGCAGAGAGGCAGGGAGGGGCACTGAAGCTTTCTTT. It is translated as CATSREAGRGTEAFF.

The rearrangement joins TRBV5-1 to TRBJ2-4, with 9 bases identical to TRBD2. V shed 2 bases, J shed 7 bases, and the junction held 4 bases outside the gene matches. Germline lookup yields CDR1 SGHRS and CDR2 YFSETQ. The CDR3 is 14 amino acids. CDR3 bases: TGCGCCAGCAGCTTTGCGAGCGGGGGGAACATTCAGTACTTC. Residues: CASSFASGGNIQYF.

V is TRBV6-8 and J is TRBJ2-1, with 11 bases that match TRBD1. The V and J ends lost 4 bases and 3 bases, in that order; junction bases with no gene match: 5. CDR1 and CDR2 (germline): MNHGY, SAAAGT. This CDR3 is built from 16 residues. The CDR3 protein is CASSFRDRGGYNEQFF. CDR3 coding DNA: TGTGCCAGCAGTTTTAGGGACAGGGGGGGCTACAATGAGCAGTTCTTC.

The chain couples TRBV28 to TRBJ2-3; D uncertain. CDR3 size: 13 residues. V was shortened by 2 bases and J by 9 bases, with 12 bases between the two germline ends. CDR1 is MDHEN and CDR2 is SYDVKM in the germline V gene. The chain's CDR3 is CASSLGRIGTQYF. CDR3 in DNA: TGTGCCAGCAGTTTAGGCAGAATCGGGACGCAGTATTTT.

The chain recombines TRBV29-1 with TRBJ1-1, with 9 bases identical to TRBD1. J gave up 3 bases and V 4 bases, and 15 bases lay outside the gene matches. CDR1 is SQVTM, CDR2 ANQGSEA, per germline. This CDR3 is built from 17 residues. CDR3 protein: CSVVPLGGQGLDTEAFF. For the CDR3, the DNA is TGCAGCGTTGTTCCCCTTGGGGGACAGGGTTTGGACACTGAAGCTTTCTTT.